This T cell receptor (beta chain) was observed in a study of cytomegalovirus exposure and HLA in healthy donors. TCRdb's copy holds only in-frame clones and misses some; the assay was immunoSEQ multiplex PCR. This table holds tens of thousands of clones, around 97% found once. V gave up 5 bases and J gave up 5 bases, with 7 bases separating them. The CDR3 loop spans 11 amino acids. Germline CDR1 is MNHEY and CDR2 is SMNVEV (reference sequence). Sequenced sample: PBMCs. The chain is built from TRBV27 and TRBJ2-7; D gene uncertain. This receptor was obtained from a woman aged 18-30 years in good health and CMV-seropositive. The CDR3 DNA reads TGTGCCAGCAGTCTCCAGAACGAGCAGTACTTC. It encodes CASSLQNEQYF.